This entry features one TCR beta chain sequence. As yet, its antigen is unknown. The sample belongs to a study of shared clonotypes between healthy human individuals. Study-level background: There were three CD4 naive, three CD4 memory, two CD8 naive and one CD8 memory plates per donor.

Profiling relied on immunoSEQ multiplex PCR, and the TCRdb table lists in-frame clones only, not all of them. The table has fewer than 850,000 clones, around 91% seen once. The germline CDR1 and CDR2 sequences are MNHNS and SASEGT. Germline trimming cut 6 bases from V and 8 bases from J; bases unmatched to any gene: 14. The CDR3 runs 15 residues. General study results and limits: Approximately 5% was the fraction of naive CD4 clonotypes found shared across a handful of donors. Represented diversity (both genetic and exposure-history) was limited by the small number of donors.

The study drew all its donors from Caucasian adults living in Nashville, Tennessee. Material for sequencing was memory CD8+ T cells from PBMCs. Subset specified: CD45RO+ cells pooled with CCR7-negative TemRA cells. V gene TRBV6-1 combines with J gene TRBJ1-2, with 8 bases identical to TRBD1. This clonotype was obtained from a young man in good health. Some clones in this sample may be carry-over from other donors' samples. CDR3 coding DNA: TGTGCCAGCAGATCCCCAGGGGGCATTCAGGGCGGCTACACCTTC. Translated: CASRSPGGIQGGYTF.